The TCR beta chain under discussion was sequenced for a study of T cell responses to AZD1222 COVID-19 vaccine. Study-wide results and caveats: Spike was spanned by vaccine-associated CD4 TCRs, with dominance at 160-218 and 743-854. Clonal diversity was possibly underestimated, and white British individuals and females predominated among donors.

This CDR3 has 17 amino acids. V trimming: 2 bases; J trimming: 2 bases; junction bases outside the gene matches: 11. The germline V gene encodes CDR1 SGHTA and CDR2 FQGNSA. TCRdb keeps only in-frame clones here, not all; method: immunoSEQ multiplex PCR. The sample has under 130,000 clones, about 87% seen once. In the case of this clone: The antigen is undetermined.

The source is an adult in good health. The chain joins TRBV7-2 to TRBJ2-5, with 7 bases identical to TRBD2. The sequences come from peripheral blood, collected on day 0 of AZD1222 vaccination. The CDR3 reads CASSLLSSSGGQETQYF. CDR3 DNA: TGTGCCAGCAGCTTACTTAGCTCTAGCGGAGGACAAGAGACCCAGTACTTC.